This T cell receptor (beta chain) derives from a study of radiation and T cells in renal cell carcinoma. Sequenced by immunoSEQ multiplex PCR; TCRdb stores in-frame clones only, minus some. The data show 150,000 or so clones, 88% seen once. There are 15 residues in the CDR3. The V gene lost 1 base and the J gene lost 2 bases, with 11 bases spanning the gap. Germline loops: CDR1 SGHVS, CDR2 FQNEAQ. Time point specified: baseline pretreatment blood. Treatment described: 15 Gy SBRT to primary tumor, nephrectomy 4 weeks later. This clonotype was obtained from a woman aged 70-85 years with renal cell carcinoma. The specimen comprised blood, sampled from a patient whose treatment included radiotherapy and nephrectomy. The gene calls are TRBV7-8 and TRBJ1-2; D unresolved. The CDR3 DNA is TGTGCCAGCAGCTTAGGGGCAGGAATAAACTATGGCTACACCTTC. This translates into CASSLGAGINYGYTF.